This T cell receptor beta chain was identified in a study of blood T cell repertoires in COVID-19. About the study: Spain, Italy and the United States supplied samples that represented acute and convalescent COVID-19. PBMCs, B-cell-depleted T cells, or T cells were the source of the cDNA or gDNA that made up the material.

V was clipped by 4 bases and J by 4 bases, with 10 bases between them. This CDR3 region has 13 residues. Germline CDR1 and CDR2: SNHLY and FYNNEI. This clone was recorded a few times. Authors' data handling: Amplifying reference gene primers gave estimates of nucleated cell counts. Method: immunoSEQ multiplex PCR; TCRdb's copy keeps in-frame clones and lacks some. The DNA was the basis for D and trimming; V, J and clone size are from that table. Altogether approximately 250,000 clones are present, roughly 88% being singletons, with the ten largest covering roughly 1.4%. V usage is TRBV2 and J usage is TRBJ1-1; D ambiguous. Sequencing input: peripheral blood. The sequence derives from a woman aged 40 to 50 who had recovered from COVID-19. CDR3 loop: CASSGSPLTEAFF. The CDR3 nucleotides are TGTGCCAGCAGTGGTTCTCCCCTCACTGAAGCTTTCTTT.